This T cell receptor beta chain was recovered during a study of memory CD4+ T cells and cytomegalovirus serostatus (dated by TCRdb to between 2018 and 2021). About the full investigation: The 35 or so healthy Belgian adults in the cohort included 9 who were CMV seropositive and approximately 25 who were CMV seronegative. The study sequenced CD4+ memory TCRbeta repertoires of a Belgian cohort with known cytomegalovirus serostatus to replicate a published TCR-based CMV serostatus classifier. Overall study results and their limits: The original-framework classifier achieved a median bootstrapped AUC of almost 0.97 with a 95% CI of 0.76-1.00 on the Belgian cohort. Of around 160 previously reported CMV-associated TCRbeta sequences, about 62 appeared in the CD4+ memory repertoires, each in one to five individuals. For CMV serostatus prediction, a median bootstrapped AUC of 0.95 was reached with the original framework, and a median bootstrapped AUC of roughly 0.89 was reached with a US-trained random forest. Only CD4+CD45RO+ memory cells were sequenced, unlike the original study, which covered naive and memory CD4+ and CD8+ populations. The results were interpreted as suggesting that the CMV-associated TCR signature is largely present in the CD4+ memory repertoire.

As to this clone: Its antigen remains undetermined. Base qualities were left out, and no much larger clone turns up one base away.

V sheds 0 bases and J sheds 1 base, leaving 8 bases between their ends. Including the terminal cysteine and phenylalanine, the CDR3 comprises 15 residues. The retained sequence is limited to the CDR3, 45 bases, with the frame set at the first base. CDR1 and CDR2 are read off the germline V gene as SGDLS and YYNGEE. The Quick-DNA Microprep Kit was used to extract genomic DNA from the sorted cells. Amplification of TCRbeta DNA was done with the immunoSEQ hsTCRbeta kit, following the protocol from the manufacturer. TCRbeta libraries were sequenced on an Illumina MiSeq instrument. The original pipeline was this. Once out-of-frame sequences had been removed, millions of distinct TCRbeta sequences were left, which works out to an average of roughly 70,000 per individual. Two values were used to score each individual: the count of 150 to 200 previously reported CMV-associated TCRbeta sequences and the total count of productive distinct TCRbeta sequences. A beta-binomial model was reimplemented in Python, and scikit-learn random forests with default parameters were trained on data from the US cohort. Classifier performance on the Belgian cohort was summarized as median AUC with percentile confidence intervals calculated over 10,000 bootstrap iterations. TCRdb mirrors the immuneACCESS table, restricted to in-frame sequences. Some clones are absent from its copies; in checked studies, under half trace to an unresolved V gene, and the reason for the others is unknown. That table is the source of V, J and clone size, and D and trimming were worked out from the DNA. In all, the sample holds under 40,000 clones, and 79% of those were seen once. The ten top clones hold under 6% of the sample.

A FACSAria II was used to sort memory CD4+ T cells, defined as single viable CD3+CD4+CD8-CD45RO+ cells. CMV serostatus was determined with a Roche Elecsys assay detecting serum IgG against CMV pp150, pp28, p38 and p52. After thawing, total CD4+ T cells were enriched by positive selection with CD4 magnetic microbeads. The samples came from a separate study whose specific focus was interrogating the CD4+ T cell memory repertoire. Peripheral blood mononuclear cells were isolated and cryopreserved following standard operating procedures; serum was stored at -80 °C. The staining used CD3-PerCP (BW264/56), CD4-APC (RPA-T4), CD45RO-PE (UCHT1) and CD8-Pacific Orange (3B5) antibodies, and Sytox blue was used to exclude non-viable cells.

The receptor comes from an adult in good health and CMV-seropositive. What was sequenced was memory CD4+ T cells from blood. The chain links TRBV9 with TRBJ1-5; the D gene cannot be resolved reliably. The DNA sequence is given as TGTGCCAGCAGCGTAGAAGGGTTAAGCAATCAGCCCCAGCATTTT. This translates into CASSVEGLSNQPQHF.